The entry that follows covers one T cell receptor (beta chain) sequence. Clones were sequenced by immunoSEQ multiplex PCR, and TCRdb holds only the in-frame ones, with some missing. Counted here are roughly 100,000 clones, 85% to 95% occurring once; the ten biggest clones make up about 0.9%. This specimen belongs to a study of T cell changes during pregnancy in multiple sclerosis. Trimming took 3 bases from V and 0 from J, leaving 11 bases between them. The CDR3 contains 16 residues. Per germline, CDR1 MNHEY and CDR2 SMNVEV (reference sequence). The chain links TRBV27 to TRBJ2-2; a possible D gene is TRBD1 (6 bases). This specimen was peripheral blood, taken after pregnancy. The sequence was obtained from a female donor with multiple sclerosis, enrolled in a pregnancy study. DNA for the CDR3: TGTGCCAGCAGTTTGGGGACAATTTCGAACACCGGGGAGCTGTTTTTT. This translates into CASSLGTISNTGELFF.